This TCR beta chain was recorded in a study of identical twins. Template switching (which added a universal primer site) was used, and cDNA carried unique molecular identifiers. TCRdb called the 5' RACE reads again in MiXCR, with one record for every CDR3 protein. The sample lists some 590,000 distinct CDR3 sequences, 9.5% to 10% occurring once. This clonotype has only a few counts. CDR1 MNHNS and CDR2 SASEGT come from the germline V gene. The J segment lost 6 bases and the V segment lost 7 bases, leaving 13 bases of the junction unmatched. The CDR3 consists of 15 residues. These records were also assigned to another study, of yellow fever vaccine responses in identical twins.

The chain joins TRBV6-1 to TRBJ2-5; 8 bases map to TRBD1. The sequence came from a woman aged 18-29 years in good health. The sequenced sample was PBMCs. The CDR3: CASTDRGWGIKTQYF. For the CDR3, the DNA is TGTGCCAGCACCGACAGGGGCTGGGGGATAAAGACCCAGTACTTC.